Included here is one T cell receptor (beta chain) sequence, with context. These data belong to a study of neurological immune-mediated disorders. One entry per CDR3 protein, called by TCRdb with MiXCR from the 5' RACE reads. The table records 60,000 to 75,000 distinct CDR3 sequences, 8.5% to 10% of them present only once. Time point defined: longitudinal time-point 2. Sequencing was performed on PBMCs. This clonotype was obtained from a man aged 25-40 years in good health.

CDR3 amino acids: CASRESWRDTQYF. In DNA form, the CDR3 reads TGTGCCAGCAGGGAATCCTGGAGAGATACGCAGTATTTT. The V and J genes are TRBV7-3 and TRBJ2-3; D is unresolved. V lost 6 bases and J 5 bases, leaving 12 bases between the germline ends. This CDR3 is 13 amino acids long. Germline CDR1 SGHTA, CDR2 FQGTGA.